This TCR beta chain came from a study of T cell responses to AZD1222 COVID-19 vaccine. Study observations and caveats: In all cases, repertoires were sampled only after the peak T cell response. Unmutated variant regions are reportedly targeted by nearly half of spike-specific TCRs. Clonal diversity was possibly underestimated, and the donors were mostly white British, with more females.

A note on this clone: Its specificity is not known.

TCRdb keeps only in-frame clones here, not all; method: immunoSEQ multiplex PCR. The sample shows 150,000 to 200,000 clones, about 91% of them seen only once. Material: peripheral blood, obtained on day 0 of AZD1222 vaccination. The receptor comes from an adult in good health.

The CDR3 DNA sequence: TGTGCCAGCAGCCCGGGACAAGACTATGGCTACACCTTC. Protein product: CASSPGQDYGYTF. This chain joins TRBV27 and TRBJ1-2; perhaps TRBD1 as D (6 bases). The CDR3 runs to 13 residues. CDR1 and CDR2 from the germline V gene are MNHEY and SMNVEV (reference sequence). The ends were cut back, 6 bases at V and 3 bases at J, with 11 bases in the middle.